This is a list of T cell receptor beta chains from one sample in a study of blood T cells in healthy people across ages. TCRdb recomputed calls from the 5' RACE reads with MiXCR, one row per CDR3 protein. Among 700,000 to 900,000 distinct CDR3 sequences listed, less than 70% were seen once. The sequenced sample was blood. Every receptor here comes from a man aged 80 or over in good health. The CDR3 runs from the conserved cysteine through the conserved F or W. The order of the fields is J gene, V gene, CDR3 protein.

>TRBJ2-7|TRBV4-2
CASSWGHPYEQYF
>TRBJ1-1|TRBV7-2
CASSPLRGTEAFF
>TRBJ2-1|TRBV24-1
CATSDFLREHEQFF
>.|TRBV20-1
CSATSGTKPYEQYF
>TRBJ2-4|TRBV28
CASTTLAKNIQYF
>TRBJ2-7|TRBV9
CASSPRRANRGPMYEQYF
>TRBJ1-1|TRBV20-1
CRAQLDTEAFF
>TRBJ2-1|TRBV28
CASGNPGYNEQFF
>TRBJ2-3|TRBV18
CASSPLAGGFFTDTQYF
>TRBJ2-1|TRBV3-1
CASSPQKLAGSYNEQFF
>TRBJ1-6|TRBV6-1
CATPGQGNSPLHF
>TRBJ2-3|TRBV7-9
CASSPPAGQGNRYAYF
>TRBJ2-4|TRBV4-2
CASSQGLAGGNIQYF
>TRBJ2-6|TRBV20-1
CSAKTSANSGANVLTF
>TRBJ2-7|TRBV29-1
CSVKGGLAGGDPYYEQYF
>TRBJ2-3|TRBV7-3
CASSSRGSTDTQYF
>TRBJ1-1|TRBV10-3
CAISERGDSEAFF
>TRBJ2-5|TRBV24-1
CATSGPRVPVETQYF
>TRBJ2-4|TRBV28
CASSLGSGVIQYF
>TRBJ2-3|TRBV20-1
CSARDASGADTQYF
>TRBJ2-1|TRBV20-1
CSAETRGSYEQFF
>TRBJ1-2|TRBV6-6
CASSDPGEGDYGYTF
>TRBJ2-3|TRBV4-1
CASSLGLASDTQYF
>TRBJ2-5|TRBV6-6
CATRPLDRGRQETQYF
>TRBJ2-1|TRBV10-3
CAISVLASGIYNEQFF
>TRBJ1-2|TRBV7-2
CASSWTGGQRPYGYTF
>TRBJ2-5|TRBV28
CASSFDRVLETQYF
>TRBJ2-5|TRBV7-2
CASSQPGSGRYF
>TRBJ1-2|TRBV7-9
CASSPPTGIYGYTF
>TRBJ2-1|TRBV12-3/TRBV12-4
CACSAGLAASYNEQFF
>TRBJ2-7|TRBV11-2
CASSPVGTGGSGEQYF
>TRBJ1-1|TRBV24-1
CATSDLVGYHRDCTEAFF
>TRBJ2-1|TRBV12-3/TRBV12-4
CASSDVRTSGNLNEQFF
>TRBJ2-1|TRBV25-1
CASSEAIQGNGQFF
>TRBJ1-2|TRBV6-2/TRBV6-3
CASSYSILGDYGYTF
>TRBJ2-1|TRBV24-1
CATSDPAGGSGEQFF
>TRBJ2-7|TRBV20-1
CSAGRGRGAYEQYF